This T cell receptor (beta chain) was captured by sequencing in a study of T cell responses to AZD1222 COVID-19 vaccine. Study-level findings and limits: Baseline seropositives among AZD1222 recipients totaled only 5 to 7.

In the case of this clone: Its cognate antigen is unknown.

Between the trimmed V and J ends, which lost 4 bases and 1 base, there was a span of 12 bases. The length of the CDR3 is 14 residues. In germline, CDR1 is SGHRS, CDR2 YFSETQ. Produced via immunoSEQ multiplex PCR; TCRdb's table is partial and in-frame only. Among about 120,000 clones, around 86% were seen once, and the ten largest hold 3%. This specimen was peripheral blood, taken 28 days after the second AZD1222 dose. The V gene is TRBV5-1, the J gene TRBJ2-7; D may be TRBD1 (6 bases). The receptor was derived from an adult who received the AZD1222 COVID-19 vaccine. The CDR3 spells CASSLLQGSYEQYF. The CDR3 coding sequence is TGCGCCAGCAGCCTCCTACAGGGATCCTACGAGCAGTACTTC.